Below, one T cell receptor beta chain is given with its context. Its antigen is still unknown. This CDR3 has 17 residues. J gave up 6 bases and V 4 bases, and 13 bases lay outside the gene matches. CDR1 and CDR2 from the germline V gene are SGHDN and FVKESK. Each subset's genomic DNA was shared equally among a number of immunoSEQ plates. Replicate PCRs from sorted subsets contained roughly 200 ng DNA, which is 31,000 or so T cell genomes. Profiling relied on immunoSEQ multiplex PCR, and the TCRdb table lists in-frame clones only, not all of them. Of about 980,000 clones detected, 70% to 85% appear once; the ten largest clones hold approximately 1.5%. This sample stems from a study of shared clonotypes between healthy human individuals. Findings and limits, study-wide: Generally, naive subsets (rather than memory subsets) showed larger estimated richness. A handful of donors had about 5.1% of their naive CD4 clonotypes in common.

This TCR was recovered from a young man in good health. The sequenced material came from memory CD4+ T cells sorted from blood. This sample's subset: CD45RA-negative fraction. This chain connects TRBV14 to TRBJ1-4, with 8 positions matching TRBD1. CDR3 amino acids: CASSPGGVRGRDEKLFF. CDR3 DNA: TGTGCCAGCAGCCCCGGAGGGGTCAGGGGGCGCGATGAAAAACTGTTTTTT.